These 16 T cell receptor beta chains originate from one sample sequenced in a study of regulatory T cells in long-lasting Graves disease. Building the TCR beta libraries relied on iRepertoire HTBI primers, and CDR3 regions underwent Arm-PCR. One entry per CDR3 protein, called by TCRdb with MiXCR from the multiplex PCR reads. The sample has a few hundred thousand distinct CDR3 sequences, roughly 23% seen once; the top ten hold approximately 30%. Described time point: persistent/refractory GD, antithyroid drugs over 5 years with positive TRAb. Preparation of the TCR library used RNA extracted from PBMCs. The sequences come from peripheral blood mononuclear cells (PBMCs), collected when the disease was refractory, from a patient treated with antithyroid drugs. The receptors shown here come from a woman in her forties with Graves disease.

This clonotype was picked up many times. The chain couples TRBV19 to TRBJ1-1, with D possibly TRBD1 on 6 matching bases. CDR1 LNHDA and CDR2 SQIVND come from the germline V gene (reference sequence). Trimming stripped 4 bases from V and 4 bases from J, with 16 bases between. CDR3 length equals 15 residues. As DNA, the CDR3 is TGTGCCAGTAGTAACGGGGGCGCGTGGGGCACTGAAGCTTTCTTT. The encoded protein is CASSNGGAWGTEAFF.

The chain carries TRBV20-1 and TRBJ1-2; TRBD1 matches at 9 bases. Per the germline V gene, CDR1 is DFQATT and CDR2 is SNEGSKA (reference sequence). This CDR3 has 14 amino acids. V dropped 0 bases and J dropped 6; count of bases not matched to a gene: 5. The DNA of the CDR3 is TGCAGTGCTAGAGATCCCCGGACAGGGGATGGCTACACCTTC. Protein sequence: CSARDPRTGDGYTF.

Of note for this clonotype: Since a much larger clone is just one base distant, this may be a read error. This chain connects TRBV5-1 to TRBJ1-2; D gene uncertain. Trimming stripped 0 bases from V and 0 bases from J, with 9 bases between. Germline-derived CDR1 and CDR2 are SGHRS and YFSETQ. The length of the CDR3 is 15 residues. DNA for the CDR3: TGCGCCAGCAGCTTGGCCGGAGGGCCTAACTATGGCTACACCTTC. It is translated as CASSLAGGPNYGYTF.

The chain recombines TRBV28 with TRBJ2-1, with unresolved D. The V end was cut by 2 bases, the J end by 10 bases, with 9 bases between. There are 12 residues in the CDR3. Germline V CDR1 and CDR2: MDHEN, SYDVKM. CDR3 nucleotides: TGTGCCAGCAGTTTACCAGCGTGGGAGCAGTTCTTC. Its translation is CASSLPAWEQFF.

This clonotype was seen a few times. The gene calls are TRBV19 and TRBJ2-5; 8 positions agree with TRBD1. In germline, CDR1 is LNHDA, CDR2 SQIVND (reference sequence). This CDR3 is 14 amino acids long. V shed 3 bases and J 4 bases; nucleotides not matched to a gene: 4. CDR3 DNA sequence: TGTGCCAGTAGTATTGGACAGGGCCGAGAGACCCAGTACTTC. It translates to CASSIGQGRETQYF. Using reference TRBV19 and TRBJ2-5 for the parts outside the CDR3, the full variable domain is DGGITQSPKYLFRKEGQNVTLSCEQNLNHDAMYWYRQDPGQGLRLIYYSQIVNDFQKGDIAEGYSVSREKKESFPLTVTSAQKNPTAFYLCASSIGQGRETQYFGPGTRLLVL.

The table lists this clonotype with many counts. The chain has TRBV11-2 and TRBJ1-4; D is perhaps TRBD1 (5 bases). V dropped 4 bases and J dropped 8 bases, with 20 bases sitting between them. The CDR3 covers 16 residues. CDR1 and CDR2 from the germline V gene are SGHAT and FQNNGV. In DNA form, the CDR3 reads TGTGCCAGCAGCTCAGAGTACAGGACGGGGAAGGAAAAACTGTTTTTT. Translated: CASSSEYRTGKEKLFF.

On this clonotype: A much bigger clone sits one base away, suggesting this may be a read error. This chain joins TRBV11-1 and TRBJ2-7; 9 bases are a match to TRBD2. Per the germline V gene, CDR1 is SGHAT and CDR2 is FQDESV (reference sequence). CDR3 length equals 15 residues. The CDR3 nucleotides are TGTGCCGGCAGCTTGGCGGGACTAGCAATCTACGAGCAGTACTTC. Encoded protein: CAGSLAGLAIYEQYF.

This clonotype was detected ten times or more. V gene TRBV20-1 combines with J gene TRBJ2-7, with 8 positions matching TRBD2. CDR3 length: 14 amino acids. Unmatched junction bases numbered 4, after V lost 1 base and J lost 2 bases. Germline assignment: CDR1 DFQATT and CDR2 SNEGSKA (reference sequence). The CDR3 sequence: CSARADSGTYEQYF. The DNA for the CDR3 is TGCAGTGCTAGAGCTGATAGCGGGACCTACGAGCAGTACTTC.

Note on this clonotype: This may come from a read error, since a much larger clone is one base off. This sequence joins TRBV12-3 or TRBV12-4 and TRBJ1-1, with D maybe TRBD1 (5 bases). This CDR3 spans 13 amino acids. The CDR3 reads CVSAGTPGTGAFF. The CDR3 DNA is TGTGTCTCAGCGGGCACGCCGGGGACTGGAGCTTTCTTT.

This clonotype was counted at least ten times. The V gene is TRBV6-1, the J gene TRBJ1-6; no reliable D call. V dropped 6 bases and J dropped 5 bases, with 14 bases sitting between them. Per germline, CDR1 MNHNS and CDR2 SASEGT. There are 15 residues in the CDR3. CDR3 DNA: TGTGCCAGCAGGAAGACCGATCGGAATAATTCACCCCTCCACTTT. Its protein product is CASRKTDRNNSPLHF.

V usage is TRBV2 and J usage is TRBJ1-3; D ambiguous. This CDR3 is built from 15 residues. V dropped 3 bases and J dropped 0 bases, with 9 bases sitting between them. Germline V CDR1 and CDR2: SNHLY, FYNNEI. In DNA, the CDR3 is TGTGCCAGCAGTGACCCGGTCCACTCTGGAAACACCATATATTTT. Protein sequence: CASSDPVHSGNTIYF.

The chain recombines TRBV6-1 with TRBJ2-3; 12 bases are shared with TRBD2. V shed 5 bases, J shed 4 bases, and the junction held 4 bases outside the gene matches. This CDR3 is 15 amino acids long. The germline gives CDR1 MNHNS, CDR2 SASEGT. CDR3 residues: CASSRLAGDPDTQYF. The CDR3 nucleotides are TGTGCCAGCAGTCGACTAGCGGGAGATCCAGATACGCAGTATTTT.

V and J are TRBV9 and TRBJ2-3; possibly TRBD1 for D (6 bases). This CDR3 contains 17 residues. In germline, CDR1 is SGDLS, CDR2 YYNGEE. The germline V and J ends were trimmed by 4 bases and 2 bases, with 20 bases remaining between them. The CDR3 nucleotides read TGTGCCAGCAGCTCCCCGCAGAAGGGACACATCACAGATACGCAGTATTTT. Encoded protein: CASSSPQKGHITDTQYF.

The rearrangement joins TRBV12-3 or TRBV12-4 to TRBJ2-3; D is unclear. V shed 4 bases and J shed 3 bases, with 14 bases lying between them. CDR3 length equals 15 residues. CDR3 amino acids: CASSSLGSGTDTQYF. The CDR3 nucleotides are TGTGCCAGCAGTTCGTTAGGCTCTGGGACAGATACGCAGTATTTT.

The chain links TRBV19 to TRBJ2-2; a possible D gene is TRBD1 (5 bases). V was clipped by 1 base and J by 1 base, with 7 bases between them. The germline V gene encodes CDR1 LNHDA and CDR2 SQIVND (reference sequence). This CDR3 region has 15 residues. The CDR3: CASSIAQGNTGELFF. CDR3 nucleotide sequence: TGTGCCAGTAGTATAGCCCAGGGGAACACCGGGGAGCTGTTTTTT.

This clonotype was seen many times. The chain recombines TRBV2 with TRBJ2-3; D might be TRBD2 (6 bases). V dropped 5 bases and J dropped 6 bases, with 12 bases sitting between them. CDR1 and CDR2 (germline): SNHLY, FYNNEI. The CDR3 extends over 13 amino acids. The CDR3 DNA follows: TGTGCCAGCAGTTTGGGACTTTCCGATACGCAGTATTTT. Residues: CASSLGLSDTQYF. The full variable domain, its missing parts supplied by reference TRBV2 and TRBJ2-3, is EPEVTQTPSHQVTQMGQEVILRCVPISNHLYFYWYRQILGQKVEFLVSFYNNEISEKSEIFDDQFSVERPDGSNFTLKIRSTKLEDSAMYFCASSLGLSDTQYFGPGTRLTVL.